A selection of T cell receptor beta chains follows, all from one sample in a study of T cell responses to AZD1222 COVID-19 vaccine. Assay used: immunoSEQ multiplex PCR; TCRdb lists only in-frame clones, some missing. There are roughly 70,000 clones in the sample; 80% occur only once, and about 14% lies in the top ten. The specimen comprised peripheral blood, sampled 28 days after the second AZD1222 dose. These receptor sequences come from an adult who received the AZD1222 COVID-19 vaccine. The conserved cysteine and the conserved F or W are not part of the CDR3 here.

J gene: TRBJ1-1; V gene: TRBV12-5; CDR3 protein: ASGLDGAYTEAF
J gene: TRBJ1-6; V gene: TRBV5-8; CDR3 protein: ASKGQRSSPLH
J gene: TRBJ2-3; V gene: TRBV5-4; CDR3 protein: ASSLGAPSGTDTQY
J gene: TRBJ1-2; V gene: TRBV5-1; CDR3 protein: ASSLHSARRNYGYT
J gene: TRBJ1-5; V gene: TRBV10-2; CDR3 protein: ASSQQGNQPQH
J gene: TRBJ2-5; V gene: TRBV5-4; CDR3 protein: ASSLVGQETQY
J gene: TRBJ1-6; V gene: TRBV10-2; CDR3 protein: ATLPRETTHNPPLH
J gene: TRBJ2-3; V gene: TRBV6-4; CDR3 protein: ASSDGGQDTDTQY
J gene: TRBJ2-7; V gene: TRBV2; CDR3 protein: ASSERVGGGEYEQY
J gene: TRBJ2-3; V gene: TRBV12-3/TRBV12-4; CDR3 protein: ASLAGLADTQY
J gene: TRBJ2-2; V gene: TRBV5-4; CDR3 protein: ASRNVLGGNTGELF
J gene: TRBJ1-3; V gene: TRBV29-1; CDR3 protein: SVEDGEIGNTIY
J gene: TRBJ1-1; V gene: TRBV28; CDR3 protein: ASSSLDRETEAF
J gene: TRBJ1-6; V gene: TRBV18; CDR3 protein: ASSPTQETSPLH
J gene: TRBJ2-2; V gene: TRBV6-5; CDR3 protein: ASNEGLNTGELF
J gene: TRBJ1-2; V gene: TRBV2; CDR3 protein: ASSEFGANYGYT
J gene: TRBJ2-2; V gene: TRBV7-2; CDR3 protein: ASSLPIYSNTGELF
J gene: TRBJ2-7; V gene: TRBV7-2; CDR3 protein: ASTNIYEQY
J gene: TRBJ2-3; V gene: TRBV11-3; CDR3 protein: ASSLGASTDTQY
J gene: TRBJ2-5; V gene: TRBV12-3/TRBV12-4; CDR3 protein: ASRVTGQETQY
J gene: TRBJ2-2; V gene: TRBV20-1; CDR3 protein: SASLTGELF
J gene: TRBJ1-2; V gene: TRBV23-1; CDR3 protein: ASSHRKKRQGLYGYT
J gene: TRBJ1-3; V gene: TRBV18; CDR3 protein: ASSTRGVSGNTIY
J gene: TRBJ2-5; V gene: TRBV11-3; CDR3 protein: ASSFYGTGEETQY
J gene: TRBJ2-3; V gene: TRBV4-3; CDR3 protein: ASSPGVAGGQNTQY
J gene: TRBJ2-5; V gene: TRBV5-4; CDR3 protein: ASSLEGGLQETQY
J gene: TRBJ2-2; V gene: TRBV4-1; CDR3 protein: ASSRNHGMAGELF
J gene: TRBJ2-7; V gene: TRBV5-1; CDR3 protein: ASSFRPGNYEQY
J gene: TRBJ1-6; V gene: TRBV6-2/TRBV6-3; CDR3 protein: ASSPLTGRNSPLH
J gene: TRBJ1-2; V gene: TRBV5-5; CDR3 protein: ASSLQGRGGGYT
J gene: TRBJ1-2; V gene: TRBV5-8; CDR3 protein: ASSSRRTNYGYT
J gene: TRBJ2-1; V gene: TRBV19; CDR3 protein: ASSIFRGSPSPNNEQF
J gene: TRBJ1-3; V gene: TRBV5-1; CDR3 protein: ASRAGTGSYTIY
J gene: TRBJ1-1; V gene: TRBV6-2/TRBV6-3; CDR3 protein: ASSYGTGMNTEAF
J gene: TRBJ2-7; V gene: TRBV10-2; CDR3 protein: ASSDPGTSYEQY
J gene: TRBJ1-2; V gene: TRBV19; CDR3 protein: ASVPGGPINGYT
J gene: TRBJ1-5; V gene: TRBV5-1; CDR3 protein: ASSLDNTDNQPQH
J gene: TRBJ2-4; V gene: TRBV3-1/TRBV3-2; CDR3 protein: ASSQERKGKNIQY
J gene: TRBJ2-7; V gene: TRBV2; CDR3 protein: ASSAEGYEQY
J gene: TRBJ2-7; V gene: TRBV2; CDR3 protein: ASSLRGGDEQY
J gene: TRBJ2-3; V gene: TRBV5-1; CDR3 protein: ASSSLLILGGLAGGPIDTQY
J gene: TRBJ2-1; V gene: TRBV10-3; CDR3 protein: AISEFRDRLNEQF
J gene: TRBJ2-2; V gene: TRBV4-1; CDR3 protein: ASTPHSANTGELF
J gene: TRBJ2-6; V gene: TRBV6-2/TRBV6-3; CDR3 protein: ASSSRGSGANVLT
J gene: TRBJ1-4; V gene: TRBV9; CDR3 protein: ASSLGSRGGEKLF
J gene: TRBJ2-3; V gene: TRBV27; CDR3 protein: ASELGDTQY
J gene: TRBJ2-5; V gene: TRBV6-5; CDR3 protein: ASSFAFQSQETQY
J gene: TRBJ2-3; V gene: TRBV19; CDR3 protein: ASSRVGGTDTQY
J gene: TRBJ2-5; V gene: TRBV20-1; CDR3 protein: SAMKETQY
J gene: TRBJ2-7; V gene: TRBV29-1; CDR3 protein: SVVSTGSGEQY
J gene: TRBJ2-1; V gene: TRBV19; CDR3 protein: ASSIGGRALGEQF
J gene: TRBJ1-6; V gene: TRBV27; CDR3 protein: ASSSGLPGPLH
J gene: TRBJ1-1; V gene: TRBV2; CDR3 protein: ASRSTVGMGTEAF
J gene: TRBJ2-1; V gene: TRBV5-1; CDR3 protein: ASSRGSAKLDEQF
J gene: TRBJ1-1; V gene: TRBV3-1/TRBV3-2; CDR3 protein: ASSQADGMNTEAF
J gene: TRBJ1-1; V gene: TRBV7-3; CDR3 protein: ASSLGAGGGRYTEAF
J gene: TRBJ1-2; V gene: TRBV15; CDR3 protein: ATSRDRTVQDT